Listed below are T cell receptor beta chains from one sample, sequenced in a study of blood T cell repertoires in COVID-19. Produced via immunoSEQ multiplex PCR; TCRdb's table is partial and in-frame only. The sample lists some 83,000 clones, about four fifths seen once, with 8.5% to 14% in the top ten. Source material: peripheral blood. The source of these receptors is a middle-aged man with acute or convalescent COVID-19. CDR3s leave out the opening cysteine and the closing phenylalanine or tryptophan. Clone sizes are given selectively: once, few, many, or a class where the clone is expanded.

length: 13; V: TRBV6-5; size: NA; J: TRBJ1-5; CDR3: ASSPGTDSNQPQH
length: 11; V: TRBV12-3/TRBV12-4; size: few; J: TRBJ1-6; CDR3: ASTRGPGSPLH
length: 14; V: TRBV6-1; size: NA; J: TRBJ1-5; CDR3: ASSDRGQVRNQPQH
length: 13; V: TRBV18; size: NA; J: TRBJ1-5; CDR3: ASSPGAGPPWPQH
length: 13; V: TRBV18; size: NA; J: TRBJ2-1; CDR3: ASSPQRQSQDEQF
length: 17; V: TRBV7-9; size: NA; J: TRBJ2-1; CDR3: ASSLAPGLAGGRYNEQF
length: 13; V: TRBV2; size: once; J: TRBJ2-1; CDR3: ASSSPTGRFSEQF
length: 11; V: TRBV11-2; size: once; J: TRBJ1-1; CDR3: ASSSRQGTEAF
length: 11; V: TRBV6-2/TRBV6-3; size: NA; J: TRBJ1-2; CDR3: ASSLNRGNGYT
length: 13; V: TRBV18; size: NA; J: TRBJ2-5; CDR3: ASSPPSLGGETQY
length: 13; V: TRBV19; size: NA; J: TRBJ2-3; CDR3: ASTIGTARTDTQY
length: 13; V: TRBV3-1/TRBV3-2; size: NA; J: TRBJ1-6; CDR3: ASSQAGQGYSPLH
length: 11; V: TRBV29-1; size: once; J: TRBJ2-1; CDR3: SAARGSYNEQF
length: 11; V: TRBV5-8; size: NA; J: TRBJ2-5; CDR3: ASSPGLAETQY
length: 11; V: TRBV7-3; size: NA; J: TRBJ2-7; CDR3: ASSLSASEPQY
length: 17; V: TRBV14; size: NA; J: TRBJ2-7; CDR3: ASSQIRTGDGTGSYEQY
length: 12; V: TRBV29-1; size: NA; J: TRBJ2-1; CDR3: SVVLAGGYNEQF
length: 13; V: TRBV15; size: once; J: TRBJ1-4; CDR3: ATRVGTGTHEKLF
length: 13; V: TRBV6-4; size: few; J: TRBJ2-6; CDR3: ASKATESGANVLT
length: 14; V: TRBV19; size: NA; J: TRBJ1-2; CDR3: ASSIGGWDIRYGYT
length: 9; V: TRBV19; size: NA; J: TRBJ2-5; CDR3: ASSLEETQY
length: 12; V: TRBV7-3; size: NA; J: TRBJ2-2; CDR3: ASSLNRVAGELF
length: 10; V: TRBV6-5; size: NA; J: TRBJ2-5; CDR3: ASGEGQETQY
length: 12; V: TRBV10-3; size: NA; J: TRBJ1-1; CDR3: AIGREQGGTEAF
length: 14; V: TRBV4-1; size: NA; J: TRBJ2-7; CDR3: ASSQRGTGDSYEQY
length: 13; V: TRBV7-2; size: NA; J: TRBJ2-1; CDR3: ASSLRGQGLNEQF
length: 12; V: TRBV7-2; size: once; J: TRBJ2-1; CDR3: ASGHDISYNEQF
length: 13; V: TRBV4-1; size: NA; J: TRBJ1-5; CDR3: ASSQEMAGGQPQH
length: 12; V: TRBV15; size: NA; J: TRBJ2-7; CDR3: ATSVDRGSYEQY
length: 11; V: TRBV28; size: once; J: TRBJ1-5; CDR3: ASSPRGFQPQH
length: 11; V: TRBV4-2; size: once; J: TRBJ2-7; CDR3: ASSQGGGYEQY
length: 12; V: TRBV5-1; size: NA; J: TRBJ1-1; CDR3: ASSSQGAFTEAF
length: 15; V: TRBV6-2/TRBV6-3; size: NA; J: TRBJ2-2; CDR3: ASSYYGLAGANGELF
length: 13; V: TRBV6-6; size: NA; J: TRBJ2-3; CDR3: ASSLAGGLTDTQY
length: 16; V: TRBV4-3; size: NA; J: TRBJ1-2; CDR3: ASSQDYPASPGWHGYT
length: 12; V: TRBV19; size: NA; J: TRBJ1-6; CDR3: ASGAGGSGSPLH
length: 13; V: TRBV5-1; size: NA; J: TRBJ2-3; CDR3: AAAPGGGSTDTQY
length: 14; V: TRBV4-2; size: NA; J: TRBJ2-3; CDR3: ASSQRAQASTDTQY
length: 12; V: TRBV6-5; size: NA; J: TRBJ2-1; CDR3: ASAIAGGENEQF
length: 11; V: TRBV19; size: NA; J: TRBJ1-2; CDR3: ASSPWGQGGYT
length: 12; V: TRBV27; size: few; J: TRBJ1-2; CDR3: ASSVDRANYGYT
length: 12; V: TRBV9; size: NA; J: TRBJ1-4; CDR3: ASSPGQGAEKLF
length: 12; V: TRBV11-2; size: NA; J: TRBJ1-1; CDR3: ASSFGQRNTEAF
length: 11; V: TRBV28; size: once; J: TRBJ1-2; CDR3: ASSLSGFYGYT
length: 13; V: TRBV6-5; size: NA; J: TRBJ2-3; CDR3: ASSPLRGHTDTQY
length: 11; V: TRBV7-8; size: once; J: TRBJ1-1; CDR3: ASSLGGQYEAF
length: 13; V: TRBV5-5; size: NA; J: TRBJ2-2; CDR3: ASSLSSGVPGELF
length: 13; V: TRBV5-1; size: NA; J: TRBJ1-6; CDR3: ASSLRQGGNSPLH
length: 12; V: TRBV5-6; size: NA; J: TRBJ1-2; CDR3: ASSLGAVNYGYT
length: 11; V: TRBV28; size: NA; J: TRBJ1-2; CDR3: ASSPQAFRGYT
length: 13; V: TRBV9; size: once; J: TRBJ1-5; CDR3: ASSPDTTSNQPQH
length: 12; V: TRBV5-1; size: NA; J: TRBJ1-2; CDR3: ASSLERDGYGYT